Listed below are T cell receptor beta chains from one sample, sequenced in a study of T cells in Graves' hyperthyroidism and ophthalmopathy. From the multiplex PCR reads, TCRdb called clonotypes with MiXCR, one entry per CDR3 protein. Among 300,000 to 450,000 distinct CDR3 sequences, around a sixth were seen once, and the ten largest hold about 14%. The source material was blood. The receptors here all came from a woman aged 40 to 55 with Graves' ophthalmopathy. The CDR3 runs from the conserved cysteine through the conserved F or W.

V gene	CDR3 protein
TRBV6-2/TRBV6-3	CASSSHQTGAYEQYF
TRBV19	CDSSISQGGNQPQHF
TRBV2	CASRYRKDSYEETQYF
TRBV6-5	CASSYLDGVGQETQYF
TRBV28	CASTGQYLGNTIYF
TRBV6-1	CASGPVDTGANVLTF
TRBV28	CASSTPYQETQYF
TRBV20-1	CSAPLGVGYGYTF
TRBV5-1	CASSLGPGASYEQYF
TRBV11-2	CASSRTSGSGYEQYF
TRBV20-1	CSAIGTVHGYAF
TRBV27	CASRSLSGANVLTF
TRBV10-3	CAISDSGRVTGELFF
TRBV6-1	CASSEVGAGTGTEQYF
TRBV6-1	CASKPTGTEQYF
TRBV24-1	CATSTGTTPYEQYF
TRBV11-1	CASSLRWSRGDFAYEQYF
TRBV19	CASSIGTGKAKNIQYF
TRBV4-1	CASSQAQTAWDPYQETQYF
TRBV27	CASSPGRETSSSYEQYF
TRBV6-1	CASSDPASVRYGYTF
TRBV20-1	CSARDAQSNQPQHF
TRBV12-3/TRBV12-4	CASSIGGAGNQPQHF
TRBV30	CAWRMSGQREAFF
TRBV11-1	CASSWLGHGEDTQYF
TRBV20-1	CSAPLTGPSGHEQYF
TRBV6-2/TRBV6-3	CASSYRETYEQYF
TRBV30	CAWSVTGRISGYTF
TRBV19	CASSIGGPGTEAFF
TRBV29-1	CSVELLAGRYEQYF